The clone carrying this T cell receptor (beta chain) was seen once. The same CDR3 can be traced to other DNA sequences in this sample. Cohort 3 donors counted as recovered after two negative PCRs, clearance, or resolved symptoms. The protocol was immunoSEQ multiplex PCR, while the TCRdb copy is restricted to in-frame clones and leaves out a portion. Among approximately 280,000 clones listed, roughly 85% were seen once. This entry comes from a study of blood T cell repertoires in COVID-19. The CDR3 consists of 14 residues. Trimming took 3 bases from V and 5 from J, leaving 10 bases between them. The germline V gene has CDR1 KGHSH and CDR2 LQKENI.

Sequences were obtained from PBMCs or T cells enriched from blood (not recorded which). The chain couples TRBV18 to TRBJ1-4; possibly TRBD1 for D (5 bases). This receptor was identified in a woman aged 45-60 years who had recovered from COVID-19. The CDR3 loop reads CASSPWGDNEKLFF. The CDR3, as DNA: TGTGCCAGCTCACCGTGGGGGGACAATGAAAAACTGTTTTTT.